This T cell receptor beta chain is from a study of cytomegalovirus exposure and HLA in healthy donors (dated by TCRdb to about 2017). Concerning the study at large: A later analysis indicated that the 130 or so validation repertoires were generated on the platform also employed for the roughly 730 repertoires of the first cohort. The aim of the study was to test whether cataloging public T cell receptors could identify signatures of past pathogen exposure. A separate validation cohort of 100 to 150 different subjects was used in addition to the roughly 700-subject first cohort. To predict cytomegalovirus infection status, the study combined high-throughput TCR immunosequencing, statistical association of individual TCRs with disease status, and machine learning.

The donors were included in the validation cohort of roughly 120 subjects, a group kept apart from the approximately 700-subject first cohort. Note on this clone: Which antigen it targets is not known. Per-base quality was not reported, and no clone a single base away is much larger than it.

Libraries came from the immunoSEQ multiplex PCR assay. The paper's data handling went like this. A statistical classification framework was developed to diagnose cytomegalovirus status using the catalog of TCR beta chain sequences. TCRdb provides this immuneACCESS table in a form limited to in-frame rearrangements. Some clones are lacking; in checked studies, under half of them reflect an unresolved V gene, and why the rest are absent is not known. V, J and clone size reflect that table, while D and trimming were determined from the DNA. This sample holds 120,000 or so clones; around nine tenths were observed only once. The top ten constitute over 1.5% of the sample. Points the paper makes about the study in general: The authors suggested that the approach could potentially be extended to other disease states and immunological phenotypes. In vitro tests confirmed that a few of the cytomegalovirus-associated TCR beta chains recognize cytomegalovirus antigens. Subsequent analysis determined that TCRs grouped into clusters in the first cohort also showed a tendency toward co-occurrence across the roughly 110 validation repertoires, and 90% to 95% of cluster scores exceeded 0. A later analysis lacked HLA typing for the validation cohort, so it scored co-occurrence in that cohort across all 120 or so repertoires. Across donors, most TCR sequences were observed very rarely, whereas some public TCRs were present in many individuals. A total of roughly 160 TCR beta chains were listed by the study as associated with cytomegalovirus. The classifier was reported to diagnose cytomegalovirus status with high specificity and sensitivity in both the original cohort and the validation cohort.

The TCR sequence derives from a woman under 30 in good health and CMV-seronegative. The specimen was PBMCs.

The DNA reads TGTGCCAGCAGCAAGAGACAGGGACCGAATGAAAAACTGTTTTTT. The translation is CASSKRQGPNEKLFF. Recombination connected TRBV27 to TRBJ1-4; the central 7 bases match TRBD1. Germline trimming amounts to 6 bases on V and 5 bases on J, with 9 as the count of junction bases outside the gene matches. CDR1 and CDR2, looked up from the germline V gene (reference sequence), are MNHEY and SMNVEV. Including cysteine and phenylalanine, the CDR3 has 15 amino acids. The read is trimmed to its CDR3 DNA, 45 bases read in frame from base 1.